These 19 T cell receptor beta chains were sequenced from one sample in a study of blood T cell repertoires in COVID-19 (dated by TCRdb to about 2020). Library creation used the immunoSEQ multiplex PCR assay. The source is immuneACCESS, and TCRdb retained only in-frame sequences with V and J called. Part of the clones is not carried over; for the studies checked, unresolved V genes explain less than half of this, and the remainder is unexplained. The sample table lists some 250,000 clones, roughly nine tenths of them with a count of one. Less than 4.5% of the sample is held by the ten biggest clonotypes. The sequencing input was PBMCs or T cells enriched from blood (not recorded which). These receptors all come from a woman in her twenties or thirties with acute COVID-19.

CDR3 DNA sequence: TGCGCCAGACGACGCAGACTGATGACCGAAAAACTGTTTTTT. Translating it yields CARRRRLMTEKLFF. The chain combines TRBV10-1 with TRBJ1-4; no clear D. The CDR3 is 14 amino acids. In germline, CDR1 is WNHNN, CDR2 SYGVQD (reference sequence). V lost 9 bases to trimming and J lost 8 bases, with 19 bases between them.

V is TRBV5-5 and J is TRBJ2-7; 10 bases map to TRBD1. V dropped 0 bases and J dropped 5; count of bases not matched to a gene: 2. This CDR3 region has 14 residues. Germline-derived CDR1 and CDR2 are SGHKS and YYEKEE (reference sequence). The DNA of the CDR3 is TGTGCCAGCAGCTTGGTGGGGACAGGGGACGAGCAGTACTTC. It codes for CASSLVGTGDEQYF. The entire variable domain, with the rest obtained from reference TRBV5-5 and TRBJ2-7, is as follows: DAGVTQSPTHLIKTRGQQVTLRCSPISGHKSVSWYQQVLGQGPQFIFQYYEKEERGRGNFPDRFSARQFPNYSSELNVNALLLGDSALYLCASSLVGTGDEQYFGPGTRLTVT.

The chain employs TRBV7-4 and TRBJ1-1; TRBD1 matches at 9 bases. The CDR3 has 16 residues. The germline gives CDR1 SGHVT, CDR2 SQSDAQ. V lost 5 bases, J lost 5 bases, and 12 bases stayed unmatched. CDR3 nucleotides: TGTGCCAGCAGCCTCAGGGGACAGGGTCCGGGGACTGAAGCTTTCTTT. Protein: CASSLRGQGPGTEAFF.

Written as DNA, the CDR3 is TGTGCCAGCAACGCTGGACAGGGGGCACCGAACACTGAAGCTTTCTTT. Its protein product is CASNAGQGAPNTEAFF. The chain combines TRBV2 with TRBJ1-1; TRBD1 agrees at 11 bases. This CDR3 has 16 amino acids. Unmatched junction bases numbered 8, after V lost 7 bases and J lost 1 base. The V gene's germline CDR1 is SNHLY and CDR2 FYNNEI. The whole variable domain, remainder taken from reference TRBV2 and TRBJ1-1, is EPEVTQTPSHQVTQMGQEVILRCVPISNHLYFYWYRQILGQKVEFLVSFYNNEISEKSEIFDDQFSVERPDGSNFTLKIRSTKLEDSAMYFCASNAGQGAPNTEAFFGQGTRLTVV.

V usage is TRBV2 and J usage is TRBJ1-1; D is ambiguous. Trimming removed 3 bases at V and 6 bases at J, with 14 bases between. The germline V gene has CDR1 SNHLY and CDR2 FYNNEI. The CDR3 loop spans 14 amino acids. This CDR3 reads CASSDNPGRSEAFF. The CDR3 nucleotides are TGTGCCAGCAGTGATAATCCGGGGAGGTCTGAAGCTTTCTTT.

The V gene is TRBV29-1, the J gene TRBJ1-4; no definite D call. Looked up from germline, CDR1 is SQVTM and CDR2 is ANQGSEA. This CDR3 comprises 12 residues. Trimming took 3 bases from V and 7 from J, leaving 9 bases between them. The CDR3 coding sequence is TGCAGCGTTGATCTTCCCGGTGAAAAACTGTTTTTT. Its translation is CSVDLPGEKLFF.

The CDR3 DNA is TGTGCCAGCAGTGAATGGGGCCGTCGTCCAACTAATGAAAAACTGTTTTTT. This translates into CASSEWGRRPTNEKLFF. The genes are TRBV6-1 and TRBJ1-4; the D gene is possibly TRBD1 (5 bases). This CDR3 region has 17 residues. V was clipped by 2 bases and J by 0 bases, with 13 bases between them. The germline gives CDR1 MNHNS, CDR2 SASEGT.

The chain uses TRBV2 and TRBJ1-1; 8 nucleotides agree with TRBD1. J was trimmed by 3 bases and V by 6 bases; bases with no gene match: 3. CDR1 and CDR2 (germline): SNHLY, FYNNEI. This CDR3 has 13 residues. The CDR3: CASRQGGDTEAFF. CDR3 sequence (DNA): TGTGCCAGCAGACAGGGGGGGGACACTGAAGCTTTCTTT. Combining the CDR3 with reference TRBV2 and TRBJ1-1 gives the whole variable domain EPEVTQTPSHQVTQMGQEVILRCVPISNHLYFYWYRQILGQKVEFLVSFYNNEISEKSEIFDDQFSVERPDGSNFTLKIRSTKLEDSAMYFCASRQGGDTEAFFGQGTRLTVV.

The chain is built from TRBV28 and TRBJ1-2; 7 positions agree with TRBD1. The CDR3 spans 15 residues. After removal of 5 bases from V and 4 bases from J, the junction contained 10 bases not matched to a gene. Germline V gene lookup returns CDR1 MDHEN and CDR2 SYDVKM. The CDR3 spells CASSKFRDSPYGYTF. CDR3 bases: TGTGCCAGCAGTAAATTCCGGGACAGTCCCTATGGCTACACCTTC.

On this clone itself: A clone one base away is much larger, so this may be a read error. The rearrangement links TRBV7-9 to TRBJ1-1, with 8 bases lining up with TRBD1. Germline-derived CDR1 and CDR2 are SEHNR and FQNEAQ (reference sequence). The CDR3 is 15 amino acids. CDR3 DNA sequence: TGTGCCGGCAGCTCAAGACAGGGGATGAACACTGAAGCTTTCTTT. Translated: CAGSSRQGMNTEAFF.

The chain links TRBV18 to TRBJ2-2; 10 bases match TRBD1. The CDR3 spans 16 residues. V was clipped by 1 base and J by 4 bases; unmatched bases: 3. CDR1 is KGHSH, CDR2 LQKENI, per germline. The CDR3 nucleotides are TGTGCCAGCTCACCACGGGACAGGGGAAGCACCGGGGAGCTGTTTTTT. Protein product: CASSPRDRGSTGELFF.

This sequence joins TRBV9 and TRBJ1-6; D is perhaps TRBD1 (5 bases). Trimming pared 0 bases from V and 1 base from J, leaving 11 bases between. The CDR3 loop spans 17 amino acids. CDR1 is SGDLS and CDR2 is YYNGEE in the germline V gene. CDR3 nucleotide sequence: TGTGCCAGCAGCGTAGCCCAGGGAGGGTCCTATAATTCACCCCTCCACTTT. Translating it yields CASSVAQGGSYNSPLHF.

In its sample, this clone was seen once. The DNA of the CDR3 is TGTGCCAGCAGCACAGGGGGCACTGAAGCTTTCTTT. Translated: CASSTGGTEAFF. The chain is built from TRBV6-5 and TRBJ1-1, with 8 bases that match TRBD1. Germline V gene lookup returns CDR1 MNHEY and CDR2 SVGAGI. CDR3 size: 12 residues. J lost 4 bases, V lost 6 bases, and 1 base had no gene match.

This clone was seen a single time. The V gene is TRBV11-2, the J gene TRBJ2-7; TRBD1 matches 9 bases. After removal of 1 base from V and 5 bases from J, the junction contained 6 bases not matched to a gene. CDR1 is SGHAT and CDR2 is FQNNGV in the germline V gene. This CDR3 spans 15 amino acids. CDR3 protein: CASSLVVTGGHEQYF. The CDR3 nucleotides are TGTGCCAGCAGCTTAGTCGTGACAGGGGGTCACGAGCAGTACTTC.

The chain joins TRBV7-3 to TRBJ1-3; D possibly corresponds to TRBD1 (5 bases). Germline values: CDR1 SGHTA, CDR2 FQGTGA. The V end was cut by 1 base, the J end by 3 bases, with 7 bases between. This CDR3 is built from 14 residues. CDR3 sequence reads: CASSLRQGGNTIYF. The CDR3 nucleotides read TGTGCCAGCAGCTTAAGGCAGGGTGGAAACACCATATATTTT.

The chain is built from TRBV7-2 and TRBJ2-1; D is ambiguous. The CDR3 length is 14 residues. The V and J ends lost 4 bases and 10 bases respectively, with 17 bases between them. Germline V gives CDR1 SGHTA, CDR2 FQGNSA. DNA for the CDR3: TGTGCCAGCAGCTCGACGTCTAGGCAGAGGGAGCAGTTCTTC. Translated: CASSSTSRQREQFF.

There are a few counts of this clone. The chain links TRBV5-6 to TRBJ1-2; D uncertain. Germline CDR1 reads SGHDT; CDR2 reads YYEEEE. This CDR3 is 16 amino acids long. V gave up 0 bases and J gave up 0 bases, with 12 bases separating them. The CDR3 loop is CASSLERSTANYGYTF. The CDR3 DNA reads as TGTGCCAGCAGCTTGGAGCGGTCAACAGCTAACTATGGCTACACCTTC.

The J gene is TRBJ1-2, the V gene TRBV5-4; 7 positions agree with TRBD1. Germline V CDR1 and CDR2: SGHNT, YYREEE (reference sequence). This CDR3 comprises 16 residues. V lost 1 base, J lost 3 bases, and 9 bases stayed unmatched. CDR3 sequence (DNA): TGTGCCAGCAGCTTGATTGGAACAGGGGCTTACTATGGCTACACCTTC. Its translation is CASSLIGTGAYYGYTF.

The rearrangement links TRBV5-8 to TRBJ1-2; tentative D call: TRBD1 (6 bases). CDR3 length: 17 amino acids. Deletions cut 2 bases from V and 4 bases from J, with 21 bases between. The V gene's germline CDR1 is SGHTS and CDR2 YDEGEE. CDR3: CASSLALGGGAGYGYTF. CDR3 coding DNA: TGTGCCAGCAGCTTAGCCCTAGGCGGGGGCGCTGGCTATGGCTACACCTTC.